This is a list of T cell receptor beta chains from one sample in a study of regulatory T cells in long-lasting Graves disease. TCRdb reprocessed the multiplex PCR reads via MiXCR and lists one record per CDR3 protein. The sample yields 350,000 to 450,000 distinct CDR3 sequences, just under 15% seen once. This sample was shared with a second study, whose subject was T cells in Graves' hyperthyroidism and ophthalmopathy.

Sample: peripheral blood mononuclear cells (PBMCs), taken at new diagnosis, from a patient treated with antithyroid drugs. The receptor source for this set is a woman in her twenties or thirties with Graves disease. CDR3s include the opening cysteine and the closing phenylalanine or tryptophan. A D gene is named only where the DNA matches it firmly. Some rows have no size entry. The others give once, few or many, or a class for an expanded clone.

>many|TRBJ2-5|TRBV10-3|TRBD1
TGTGCCATCAGTAAGGGGGCAGGGGCTACCCAAGAGACCCAGTACTTC
CAISKGAGATQETQYF
>few|TRBJ2-1|TRBV5-4|TRBD2
TGTGCCAGCAGCGGAGCGGGACTTGAGCAGTTCTTC
CASSGAGLEQFF
>NA|TRBJ2-7|TRBV11-1|TRBD2
TGTGCCAGCAGCTTAGTCGGCGGGAGCAGCGAGCAGTACTTC
CASSLVGGSSEQYF
>many|TRBJ2-1|TRBV24-1|NA
TGTGCCACCAGTGATCTTCCCGGGGGTGAGCAGTTCTTC
CATSDLPGGEQFF
>NA|TRBJ1-6|TRBV28|NA
TGTGCCAGCAGTTCCCCGGGGGAAAGCTCCTATAATTCACCCCTCCACTTT
CASSSPGESSYNSPLHF
>NA|TRBJ2-3|TRBV5-1|TRBD1
TGCGCCAGCAGCCGGGACAGATACACAGATACGCAGTATTTT
CASSRDRYTDTQYF
>NA|TRBJ1-1|TRBV2|NA
TGTGCCAGCAGTTTGCGGAGAGGGGGAACTGAAGCTTTCTTT
CASSLRRGGTEAFF
>few|TRBJ1-4|TRBV27|NA
TGTGCCAGCAGCCTGACCGCAACTAATGAAAAACTGTTTTTT
CASSLTATNEKLFF
>many|TRBJ2-7|TRBV2|NA
TGTGCCAGCAGTGAAAGGGGAAAAGCCTACGAGCAGTACTTC
CASSERGKAYEQYF
>many|TRBJ2-3|TRBV5-6|NA
TGTGCCAGCAGCTTGGCCGGCGTTAATACGCAGTATTTT
CASSLAGVNTQYF